This entry lists 5 T cell receptor beta chains sequenced from one sample in a study of cytomegalovirus exposure and HLA in healthy donors. PCR involved 60 Vbeta and 13 Jbeta primers. Clones were sequenced by immunoSEQ multiplex PCR, and TCRdb holds only the in-frame ones, with some missing. Of some 130,000 clones in the sample, roughly 80% are singletons; the top ten hold more than 0.75%. Sample: PBMCs. All receptors come from a man between 18 and 29 years old in good health and CMV-seronegative.

The CDR3: CASTLWTAGELFF. Written as DNA, the CDR3 is TGTGCCAGTACTCTCTGGACAGCCGGGGAGCTGTTTTTT. This sequence joins TRBV19 and TRBJ2-2; possible D gene TRBD1, 6 bases. Germline V gives CDR1 LNHDA, CDR2 SQIVND (reference sequence). The CDR3 length is 13 residues. V was trimmed by 7 bases and J by 6 bases, leaving 12 bases between them.

The chain uses TRBV5-8 and TRBJ1-2, with D perhaps TRBD1 (6 bases). This CDR3 region has 15 residues. Trimming took 3 bases from V and 4 from J, leaving 16 bases between them. The germline V gene has CDR1 SGHTS and CDR2 YDEGEE. The DNA for the CDR3 is TGTGCCAGCAGCTCCCGACAGGAACCCCTCTATGGCTACACCTTC. Translating it yields CASSSRQEPLYGYTF.

The rearrangement joins TRBV9 to TRBJ2-2; 12 positions match TRBD1. The trim removed 3 bases at V and 5 bases at J, leaving 5 bases unmatched. Germline CDR1 SGDLS, CDR2 YYNGEE. This CDR3 is built from 16 residues. CDR3 amino acids: CASSAGDRGQTGELFF. The CDR3 bases are TGTGCCAGCAGCGCGGGGGACAGGGGGCAAACCGGGGAGCTGTTTTTT.

The V and J genes are TRBV7-9 and TRBJ1-1; 12 bases are a match to TRBD1. J lost 1 base, V lost 1 base, and 4 bases had no gene match. The germline V gene encodes CDR1 SEHNR and CDR2 FQNEAQ (reference sequence). The CDR3 spans 17 residues. CDR3 sequence reads: CASSLVGQGAGNTEAFF. The DNA of the CDR3 is TGTGCCAGCAGCTTAGTGGGACAGGGGGCAGGGAACACTGAAGCTTTCTTT.

The rearrangement links TRBV5-1 to TRBJ1-2; TRBD1 agrees at 10 bases. V lost 4 bases to trimming and J lost 3 bases; unmatched junction nucleotides: 0. CDR1 and CDR2 (germline): SGHRS, YFSETQ. The CDR3 is 13 amino acids. Here the CDR3 DNA reads TGCGCCAGCAGCGGACAGGGGGACTATGGCTACACCTTC. Protein: CASSGQGDYGYTF.